The sequence of this TCR beta chain was determined in a study of cytomegalovirus exposure and HLA in healthy donors. Germline V gene data show CDR1 as SGHNT and CDR2 as YYREEE (reference sequence). This CDR3 region has 14 residues. The V gene lost 1 base and the J gene lost 6 bases, with 13 bases spanning the gap. Study-wide points: No immune exposure information besides CMV serostatus was available. Researchers reportedly found TCR beta sequences accurately predicted most subjects' HLA-A and HLA-B alleles. Evidence from a later analysis indicated that most CMV-associated TCR beta chains looked HLA-restricted.

Comments on this clone: As yet, its antigen is unknown.

A multiplex PCR was run with 60 Vbeta primers and 13 Jbeta primers. Measured with immunoSEQ multiplex PCR; TCRdb has only the in-frame clones, and not every one. Of 110,000 or so clones listed, 81% were seen once; the top ten hold around 2.2%. The genes are TRBV5-4 and TRBJ1-2, with D tentatively TRBD1 (5 bases). The sequenced sample consisted of PBMCs. This TCR was recovered from a woman aged 25 to 39 in good health and CMV-seronegative. CDR3 residues: CASSLQGASDGYTF. The CDR3 bases are TGTGCCAGCAGCTTGCAAGGGGCCTCTGATGGCTACACCTTC.